This entry concerns a single TCR beta chain. Germline CDR1 SGHTA, CDR2 FQGNSA. Trimming removed 1 base from V and 5 bases from J, with 12 bases in between. The CDR3 extends over 15 amino acids. The sample comes from a study of technical replicates of blood from a handful of donors. Some clones are missing from TCRdb's copy, which holds only in-frame ones; the method was immunoSEQ multiplex PCR. The sample carries about 57,000 clones, roughly 86% recorded once. This chain joins TRBV7-2 and TRBJ1-5, with a tentative D call TRBD1 (5 bases). The specimen was PBMCs. This TCR came from a human donor in good health. Some clones in this sample may be carry-over from other donors' samples. The CDR3 nucleotides are TGTGCCAGCAGCTTAGTGTGGGGGGAACATCAGCCCCAGCATTTT. Translating gives CASSLVWGEHQPQHF.